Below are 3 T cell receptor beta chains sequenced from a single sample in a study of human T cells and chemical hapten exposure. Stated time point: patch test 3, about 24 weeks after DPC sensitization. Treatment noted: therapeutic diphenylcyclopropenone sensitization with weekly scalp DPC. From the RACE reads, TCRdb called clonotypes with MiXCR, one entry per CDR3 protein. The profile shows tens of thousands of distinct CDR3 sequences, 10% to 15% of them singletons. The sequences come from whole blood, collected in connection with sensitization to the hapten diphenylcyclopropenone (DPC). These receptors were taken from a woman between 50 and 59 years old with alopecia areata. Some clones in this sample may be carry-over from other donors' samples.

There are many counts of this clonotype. CDR3 in DNA: TGTGCCAGCAGCCCCCGACTAGCAGATGGTGAGCAGTTCTTC. Amino acid sequence: CASSPRLADGEQFF. The rearrangement links TRBV3-1 to TRBJ2-1, with 7 bases identical to TRBD2. The V gene's germline CDR1 is LGHDT and CDR2 YNNKEL (reference sequence). The CDR3 loop spans 14 amino acids. The trim removed 4 bases at V and 9 bases at J, leaving 9 bases unmatched.

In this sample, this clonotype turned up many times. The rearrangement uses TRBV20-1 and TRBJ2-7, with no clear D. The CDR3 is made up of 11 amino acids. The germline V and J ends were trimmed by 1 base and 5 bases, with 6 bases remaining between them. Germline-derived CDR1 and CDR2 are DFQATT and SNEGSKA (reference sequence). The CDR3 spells CSARADDEQYF. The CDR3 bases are TGCAGTGCTAGAGCGGACGACGAGCAGTACTTC.

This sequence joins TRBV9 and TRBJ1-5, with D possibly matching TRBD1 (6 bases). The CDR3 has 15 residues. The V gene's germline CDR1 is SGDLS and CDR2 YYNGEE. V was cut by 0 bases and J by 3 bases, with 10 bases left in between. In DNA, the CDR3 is TGTGCCAGCAGCGTAGGATCAGGGGACAATCAGCCCCAGCATTTT. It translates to CASSVGSGDNQPQHF.